This T cell receptor beta chain was identified in a study of PD-1 blockade in classical Hodgkin lymphoma. Indicated time point: cycle 4 day 1 (C4D1), after 6 weeks of nivolumab. Every patient had relapsed following autologous stem cell transplantation, and cohorts differed in brentuximab vedotin exposure. Investigators isolated CD4+ T cells from thawed PBMCs through magnetic negative selection. Best response was recorded as complete response, partial response or progressive disease. Here immunoSEQ multiplex PCR was the method, and the copy in TCRdb shows in-frame clones only, minus some. This sample carries about 17,000 clones, 60% to 85% of them seen once, and the ten largest clones take about 2%. The germline V and J ends were trimmed by 3 bases and 1 base, with 11 bases remaining between them. The CDR3 contains 15 residues. Germline CDR1 KGHSH, CDR2 LQKENI. A note on this clone: Its antigen is undetermined.

General study results and limits: Newly diagnosed patients were reported to start with lower TCR diversity than healthy donors.

V and J are TRBV18 and TRBJ2-3; a possible D gene is TRBD2 (6 bases). This clonotype was obtained from a human donor with classical Hodgkin lymphoma. The sequencing used CD4+ T cells from blood, collected before the fourth cycle of nivolumab. CDR3 protein: CASSPSASGTDTQYF. The CDR3 region has the DNA TGTGCCAGCTCACCGTCGGCTAGCGGCACAGATACGCAGTATTTT.